The sequence of this TCR beta chain was determined in a study of blood T cell repertoires in COVID-19 (dated by TCRdb to about 2020). Notes on the research overall: Samples from collaborators originated in the United States, Italy and Spain and spanned both the acute and convalescent phases of COVID-19. The material from the prospective study consisted of cDNA or gDNA derived from T cells, B-cell-depleted T cells, or PBMCs. Subjects who had been exposed to COVID-19, were actively infected with it, or had recovered from it provided the deeply sampled blood TCRbeta repertoires that made up the dataset. The repertoires were made available in a free public database intended to serve as a resource for research on the immune response to SARS-CoV-2. The samples were drawn from the first 160 participants of the ongoing ImmuneRACE study and from 1,254 subjects provided by 6 global collaborators. A de-identified subject ID, COVID-19 status, age in years and sex were almost always included in the sample metadata. HLA class I and class II types, where available, came from metadata supplied by the sample provider rather than from assay-based typing. General study outcomes and caveats: The amount of clinical and demographic metadata varied by source and participant and was provided uncurated.

TCRbeta CDR3 regions were amplified from genomic DNA by means of the immunoSEQ Assay, a bias-controlled multiplex PCR. The original pipeline was this. The number of nucleated cells in each sample was estimated from the amplification of reference gene primers within the assay. Sequence reads were collapsed and filtered to measure the absolute abundance of every unique TCRbeta CDR3 rearrangement. For each sample, productive Simpson clonality was calculated by taking the square root of Simpson's diversity index across productive rearrangements. TCRdb carries this immuneACCESS record with in-frame sequences only. Its versions omit some clonotypes, under half of them owing to an unresolved V gene in the studies checked, with the rest unexplained. The V and J calls and the clone size are those of that table, but D and trimming were determined from the DNA. The sample table holds over 130,000 clones, of which less than 90% were seen once. The ten largest clonotypes hold 2.5% of the sample.

This clone was recorded a few times. The clone's antigen remains unknown. Per-base quality was not reported, and no clone a single base away is much larger than it. V and J lose 2 bases and 3 bases, and a span of 11 bases separates them. From the cysteine through the phenylalanine, the CDR3 covers 15 amino acids. Only the CDR3 DNA is retained, 45 bases long and in frame from the first base. Sequences SNHLY (CDR1) and FYNNEI (CDR2) are obtained from the germline V gene. In Seattle, one collaborating source enrolled patients while the infection was active and tracked those patients longitudinally over the course of disease. Whole blood was collected in K2EDTA tubes by collaborating institutions according to the institutions' own protocols. For TCRbeta analysis, collaborators shipped samples as frozen whole blood, isolated PBMCs, or DNA extracted from either of those sample types.

Sequenced: peripheral blood. The TCR was taken from a human donor with COVID-19, enrolled during active disease. The donor label of this sample is uncertain. The chain is encoded by TRBV2 joined to TRBJ2-1, with a tentative D gene TRBD2 over 6 matching bases. The nucleotide sequence reads as follows: TGTGCCAGCAGTGAACTTGCGGACTACTACAATGAGCAGTTCTTC. Translation gives CASSELADYYNEQFF.